This entry lists 30 T cell receptor beta chains sequenced from one sample in a study of T cells in Graves' hyperthyroidism and ophthalmopathy. The investigators amplified TCR beta CDR3 regions from RNA transcripts. Initially, a first-round RT-PCR of the TCR CDR3 employed the HTBI primer set. TCRdb ran MiXCR on the multiplex PCR reads and lists one entry per CDR3 protein. The sample includes a few hundred thousand distinct CDR3 sequences, approximately 13% of them seen just once. Material for sequencing was blood. All receptors derive from a man aged 30-40 years with Graves' hyperthyroidism that later progressed to Graves' ophthalmopathy.

On this clonotype: A read error may explain this, as a much larger clone is one base away. This chain uses TRBV9 with TRBJ2-5; TRBD2 aligns across 11 bases. Trimming took 3 bases from V and 5 from J; bases not matched to a gene: 6. Per the germline V gene, CDR1 is SGDLS and CDR2 is YYNGEE. The CDR3 runs to 15 residues. CDR3 protein: CASSAGLAVHETQYF. CDR3 in DNA: TGTGCCAGCAGCGCGGGACTAGCGGTACATGAGACCCAGTACTTC. Using reference TRBV9 and TRBJ2-5 for the parts outside the CDR3, the full variable domain is DSGVTQTPKHLITATGQRVTLRCSPRSGDLSVYWYQQSLDQGLQFLIQYYNGEERAKGNILERFSAQQFPDLHSELNLSSLELGDSALYFCASSAGLAVHETQYFGPGTRLLVL.

This clonotype came up many times. The V and J genes are TRBV2 and TRBJ1-1; D gene ambiguous. The CDR3 contains 12 residues. The V gene lost 4 bases and the J gene lost 11 bases, with 14 bases spanning the gap. Germline V lookup: CDR1 SNHLY, CDR2 FYNNEI. The CDR3 DNA reads TGTGCCAGCAGTGCCTCTCAGTTGGGTGCTTTCTTT. Protein product: CASSASQLGAFF.

This clonotype was observed many times. This sequence joins TRBV7-3 and TRBJ2-1; TRBD2 matches 11 bases. The V segment lost 5 bases and the J segment 7 bases; nucleotides outside the gene matches: 7. The CDR3 extends over 15 amino acids. Germline CDR1 reads SGHTA; CDR2 reads FQGTGA. The CDR3 DNA sequence: TGTGCCAGCAGCAAGACTAGCGGGGCGGTGAATGAGCAGTTCTTC. Protein product: CASSKTSGAVNEQFF.

This clonotype was picked up many times. The V gene is TRBV28, the J gene TRBJ2-7; possibly TRBD1 for D (6 bases). The CDR3 is made up of 13 amino acids. Trimming left V 11 bases short and J 1 base short, with 15 bases between. Germline V gives CDR1 MDHEN, CDR2 SYDVKM. The CDR3 sequence is CAHRDTNSYEQYF. In DNA form, the CDR3 reads TGTGCCCACCGGGACACGAATTCCTACGAGCAGTACTTC.

Many counts were recorded for this clonotype. The V call is TRBV28, the J call TRBJ2-3; D is possibly TRBD2 (7 bases). This CDR3 comprises 16 residues. From germline, CDR1 is MDHEN and CDR2 SYDVKM. With 7 bases removed from V and 1 base from J, the gap between germline ends came to 18 bases. CDR3 residues: CASTSFGGGRTDTQYF. As DNA, the CDR3 is TGTGCCAGCACCTCTTTTGGGGGGGGGCGCACAGATACGCAGTATTTT.

The chain joins TRBV16 to TRBJ2-1; TRBD1 matches at 8 bases. The CDR3 extends over 12 amino acids. From germline, CDR1 is KGHSY and CDR2 FQNENV. V dropped 3 bases and J dropped 13; count of bases not matched to a gene: 5. Here the CDR3 reads CASSHRTGHQFF. CDR3 in DNA: TGTGCCAGCAGCCATCGGACAGGGCACCAGTTCTTC.

The sample holds many counts of this clonotype. The chain has TRBV20-1 and TRBJ1-2, with D unresolved. CDR1 and CDR2 from the germline V gene are DFQATT and SNEGSKA (reference sequence). V was cut by 3 bases and J by 2 bases, with 7 bases left in between. The CDR3 is 12 amino acids. The CDR3 region has the DNA TGCAGTGCTAGGGACGGGAACTATGGCTACACCTTC. It yields the protein CSARDGNYGYTF.

This clonotype was observed a handful of times. This chain connects TRBV18 to TRBJ1-5; no clear D gene. With 0 bases removed from V and 2 bases from J, the gap between germline ends came to 8 bases. Looked up from germline, CDR1 is KGHSH and CDR2 is LQKENI. This CDR3 is 15 amino acids long. For the CDR3, the DNA is TGTGCCAGCTCACCACCGGGTTCGGGCAATCAGCCCCAGCATTTT. Its translation is CASSPPGSGNQPQHF.

V gene TRBV2 combines with J gene TRBJ1-2, with unresolved D. The V end was cut by 1 base, the J end by 0 bases, with 12 bases between. The CDR3 is 16 amino acids. Germline V gene sequence: CDR1 SNHLY, CDR2 FYNNEI. CDR3 protein: CASSEVRRAPNYGYTF. DNA for the CDR3: TGTGCCAGCAGTGAAGTAAGGAGGGCACCTAACTATGGCTACACCTTC.

This clonotype has just a few counts. V is TRBV4-1 and J is TRBJ2-7, with TRBD2 matching over 10 bases. The CDR3 is 15 residues long. Looked up from germline, CDR1 is MGHRA and CDR2 is YSYEKL. Trimming at V came to 0 bases and at J to 7 bases, leaving 6 bases not matched to a gene. CDR3 DNA: TGCGCCAGCAGCCAAGAGCCAGCGGGGGGGAATGAGCAGTACTTC. Protein sequence: CASSQEPAGGNEQYF.

This clonotype has at least ten counts. The chain combines TRBV28 with TRBJ1-6; perhaps TRBD1 as D (6 bases). From germline, CDR1 is MDHEN and CDR2 SYDVKM. V was clipped by 7 bases and J by 5 bases, with 15 bases between them. The CDR3 contains 15 residues. The CDR3 bases are TGTGCCAGCACCCTTACAGGGACCAATAATTCACCCCTCCACTTT. This translates into CASTLTGTNNSPLHF.

This clonotype has at least ten counts. V and J are TRBV7-8 and TRBJ2-1; 7 nucleotides agree with TRBD2. Germline CDR1 and CDR2: SGHVS and FQNEAQ. V was pared by 1 base and J by 6 bases, with 9 bases of the junction left unmatched. CDR3 length: 16 residues. Written as DNA, the CDR3 is TGTGCCAGCAGCTTAGAAGGCGGGACTACTCTCAATGAGCAGTTCTTC. Protein: CASSLEGGTTLNEQFF.

This clonotype was picked up many times. The genes are TRBV5-1 and TRBJ1-1; D is unresolved. This CDR3 comprises 15 residues. V shed 4 bases and J shed 0 bases, with 13 bases lying between them. Per the germline V gene, CDR1 is SGHRS and CDR2 is YFSETQ. CDR3 DNA sequence: TGCGCCAGCAGCCCGCAGGCGGGGATGAACACTGAAGCTTTCTTT. Translation: CASSPQAGMNTEAFF.

This clonotype was detected a few times. The chain couples TRBV20-1 to TRBJ2-1; TRBD1 aligns across 9 bases. Germline trimming cut 0 bases from V and 12 bases from J; bases unmatched to any gene: 21. The CDR3 extends over 18 amino acids. Germline assignment: CDR1 DFQATT and CDR2 SNEGSKA (reference sequence). The CDR3 sequence: CSARDPTGRQGGLRWQFF. The DNA for the CDR3 is TGCAGTGCTAGAGATCCGACTGGTCGACAGGGGGGTCTTCGATGGCAGTTCTTC.

This chain joins TRBV28 and TRBJ1-2, with D unresolved. This CDR3 contains 14 residues. Trimming took 5 bases from V and 0 from J, leaving 10 bases between them. Germline V gene lookup returns CDR1 MDHEN and CDR2 SYDVKM. In nucleotides, the CDR3 is TGTGCCAGCAGTACCCCAGGACCTAACTATGGCTACACCTTC. Amino acid sequence: CASSTPGPNYGYTF.

The rearrangement uses TRBV5-1 and TRBJ1-3, with D perhaps matching TRBD1 (5 bases). Trimming took 5 bases from V and 8 from J, leaving 20 bases between them. CDR3 length equals 15 residues. CDR1 and CDR2 (germline): SGHRS, YFSETQ. CDR3 sequence reads: CASSIVKGATDTIYF. DNA for the CDR3: TGCGCCAGCAGTATAGTTAAAGGGGCAACGGACACCATATATTTT.

The chain couples TRBV18 to TRBJ1-1; unclear D gene. Germline loops: CDR1 KGHSH, CDR2 LQKENI. Trimming shortened V by 3 bases and J by 5 bases, and 16 bases separated the two germline ends. The CDR3 extends over 15 amino acids. The CDR3 region is CASSPREARYTEAFF. CDR3 DNA: TGTGCCAGCTCACCCCGGGAGGCCCGTTATACTGAAGCTTTCTTT.

The chain joins TRBV10-3 to TRBJ1-3, with D possibly matching TRBD1 (5 bases). The CDR3 runs to 16 residues. Germline V gives CDR1 ENHRY, CDR2 SYGVKD. Trimming left V 0 bases short and J 1 base short, with 10 bases between. CDR3 sequence reads: CAISESEGESGNTIYF. The CDR3 nucleotides are TGTGCCATCAGTGAGTCAGAAGGGGAGTCTGGAAACACCATATATTTT.

The chain uses TRBV5-4 and TRBJ2-3, with D possibly matching TRBD1 (5 bases). V was pared by 0 bases and J by 4 bases, with 12 bases between. The CDR3 totals 15 residues. CDR1 SGHNT and CDR2 YYREEE come from the germline V gene (reference sequence). CDR3 region: CASSLALGAADTQYF. The CDR3 bases are TGTGCCAGCAGCTTGGCCCTTGGGGCGGCAGATACGCAGTATTTT.

The chain employs TRBV15 and TRBJ1-5; no clear D. CDR1 and CDR2 from the germline V gene are LNHNV and YYDKDF (reference sequence). The CDR3 sequence is 14 residues long. The ends were cut back, 1 base at V and 1 base at J, with 5 bases in the middle. As DNA, the CDR3 is TGTGCCACCAGCAGAGTGGACAGCAATCAGCCCCAGCATTTT. Protein sequence: CATSRVDSNQPQHF.

This clonotype was found many times. The V gene is TRBV2, the J gene TRBJ2-7; 7 bases match TRBD1. Trimming cost V 3 bases and J 2 bases; bases outside gene matches: 10. The V gene's germline CDR1 is SNHLY and CDR2 FYNNEI. The CDR3 has 16 amino acids. The CDR3 DNA reads TGTGCCAGCAGTGATATCCGTGGGACAGATCCCTACGAGCAGTACTTC. Translation: CASSDIRGTDPYEQYF.

This clonotype has just a few counts. The rearrangement joins TRBV20-1 to TRBJ1-1, with D possibly matching TRBD1 (5 bases). V lost 1 base and J lost 1, with 10 bases in between. CDR3 length: 14 residues. The germline CDR1 and CDR2 sequences are DFQATT and SNEGSKA (reference sequence). The CDR3 DNA is TGCAGTGCTAGAGTTCCGGGACGGAACACTGAAGCTTTCTTT. Translation gives CSARVPGRNTEAFF.

This clonotype was counted many times. The chain combines TRBV30 with TRBJ1-1, with D uncertain. In germline, CDR1 is GTSNPN, CDR2 SVGIG (reference sequence). Trimming pared 3 bases from V and 7 bases from J, leaving 9 bases between. The CDR3 has 11 residues. The CDR3, as DNA: TGTGCCTGGAGGGTTGAAGGTGAAGCTTTCTTT. It encodes CAWRVEGEAFF.

There are many counts of this clonotype. This chain uses TRBV7-9 with TRBJ1-2; tentative D call: TRBD1 (5 bases). The CDR3 consists of 14 residues. Trimming took 5 bases from V and 2 from J, leaving 12 bases between them. The germline gives CDR1 SEHNR, CDR2 FQNEAQ (reference sequence). The DNA of the CDR3 is TGTGCCAGCAGCCCCAAGGGGCGCAACTATGGCTACACCTTC. Translation gives CASSPKGRNYGYTF.

This clonotype was found a few times. The chain employs TRBV27 and TRBJ2-5; weak D call: TRBD2 (5 bases). The V end lost 1 base, the J end lost 1 base, and 10 bases lay between the germline ends. Germline-derived CDR1 and CDR2 are MNHEY and SMNVEV (reference sequence). The CDR3 runs 15 residues. Here the CDR3 reads CASSLLGGSQETQYF. The CDR3 DNA follows: TGTGCCAGCAGTTTATTAGGAGGTAGCCAAGAGACCCAGTACTTC.

This clonotype appeared a few times. This CDR3 reads CASSVSSGTTDTQYF. The DNA of the CDR3 is TGTGCCAGCAGCGTATCTAGCGGGACCACAGATACGCAGTATTTT. This chain uses TRBV9 with TRBJ2-3; 9 bases align to TRBD2. Trimming took 1 base from V and 2 from J; bases not matched to a gene: 2. Germline CDR1 SGDLS, CDR2 YYNGEE. This CDR3 region has 15 residues.

The rearrangement joins TRBV6-4 to TRBJ1-4, with TRBD1 matching over 9 bases. V shed 7 bases and J 5 bases; nucleotides not matched to a gene: 5. CDR1 and CDR2 (germline): MRHNA, SNTAGT. The CDR3 consists of 14 residues. DNA of the CDR3: TGTGCCAGCATCCGGGACAGGGTAAATGAAAAACTGTTTTTT. It translates to CASIRDRVNEKLFF.

This clonotype appeared many times. The chain employs TRBV5-5 and TRBJ1-5; 10 nucleotides align to TRBD1. V gave up 4 bases and J gave up 7 bases; unmatched junction bases: 8. The CDR3 totals 15 residues. CDR1 and CDR2 (germline): SGHKS, YYEKEE (reference sequence). The CDR3 here is CASSAGQGREQPQHF. The DNA for the CDR3 is TGTGCCAGCAGCGCGGGACAGGGGAGGGAACAGCCCCAGCATTTT.

This clonotype has ten or more counts. The chain carries TRBV12-3 or TRBV12-4 and TRBJ2-7, with 15 bases that match TRBD2. After removal of 7 bases from V and 2 bases from J, the junction contained 3 bases not matched to a gene. CDR3 length equals 15 residues. CDR3 coding DNA: TGTGCCAGCACCCGGACTAGCGGGGGGGCCTACGAGCAGTACTTC. Its translation: CASTRTSGGAYEQYF.

This clonotype was recorded many times. V usage is TRBV28 and J usage is TRBJ1-1, with 7 positions matching TRBD1. V gave up 3 bases and J gave up 0 bases; unmatched junction bases: 4. The CDR3 covers 15 residues. Germline loops: CDR1 MDHEN, CDR2 SYDVKM. The CDR3 bases are TGTGCCAGCAGTTTGCCGACAGGGATGAACACTGAAGCTTTCTTT. Translation gives CASSLPTGMNTEAFF.